A selection of T cell receptor beta chains follows, all from one sample in a study of T cell responses to AZD1222 COVID-19 vaccine. The repertoire was sequenced with immunoSEQ multiplex PCR; TCRdb's copy has only in-frame clones and lacks some. The data show approximately 130,000 clones, with 80% to 90% seen just once and roughly a tenth held by the top ten. The starting material was peripheral blood, obtained 28 days after the second AZD1222 dose. The receptors originated from an adult who received the AZD1222 COVID-19 vaccine. CDR3s include the opening cysteine and the closing phenylalanine or tryptophan. The order of the fields is J gene, D gene, V gene, clone size, CDR3 protein, CDR3 DNA. The D gene is left open where the match is weak. Expanded clones get a size class; other rows say once, few or many, or leave the size out.

j_call: TRBJ1-2; d_call: TRBD1; v_call: TRBV9; clone_size: .; cdr3_aa: CASSATPGTEMYGYTF; cdr3_nt: TGTGCCAGCAGCGCCACCCCCGGGACAGAAATGTATGGCTACACCTTC
j_call: TRBJ2-2; d_call: TRBD2; v_call: TRBV5-4; clone_size: .; cdr3_aa: CASSHGGSGAPTGELFF; cdr3_nt: TGTGCCAGCAGCCACGGGGGGTCGGGAGCGCCCACCGGGGAGCTGTTTTTT
j_call: TRBJ1-2; d_call: TRBD1; v_call: TRBV6-5; clone_size: .; cdr3_aa: CASIGTGANYGYTF; cdr3_nt: TGTGCCAGCATTGGGACAGGGGCTAACTATGGCTACACCTTC
j_call: TRBJ1-1; d_call: .; v_call: TRBV7-2; clone_size: .; cdr3_aa: CASSLDRASTEAFF; cdr3_nt: TGTGCCAGCAGCTTAGACAGAGCGAGCACTGAAGCTTTCTTT
j_call: TRBJ2-3; d_call: TRBD2; v_call: TRBV11-3; clone_size: .; cdr3_aa: CASSYGTSGSDTQYF; cdr3_nt: TGTGCCAGCAGCTATGGAACTAGCGGGAGTGATACGCAGTATTTT
j_call: TRBJ1-1; d_call: .; v_call: TRBV6-6; clone_size: .; cdr3_aa: CASTLIEAGAFF; cdr3_nt: TGTGCCAGCACCTTAATCGAAGCTGGAGCTTTCTTT
j_call: TRBJ2-1; d_call: TRBD2; v_call: TRBV19; clone_size: .; cdr3_aa: CASSMSGTPGEQFF; cdr3_nt: TGTGCCAGTAGTATGAGCGGGACCCCAGGTGAGCAGTTCTTC
j_call: TRBJ2-3; d_call: .; v_call: TRBV29-1; clone_size: .; cdr3_aa: CSAARDTQYF; cdr3_nt: TGCAGCGCAGCCCGGGATACGCAGTATTTT
j_call: TRBJ2-2; d_call: .; v_call: TRBV11-2; clone_size: .; cdr3_aa: CASSFVNTGELFF; cdr3_nt: TGTGCCAGCAGCTTCGTTAACACCGGGGAGCTGTTTTTT
j_call: TRBJ1-2; d_call: .; v_call: TRBV5-1; clone_size: .; cdr3_aa: CASRTRANYGYTF; cdr3_nt: TGCGCCAGCAGGACACGGGCTAACTATGGCTACACCTTC
j_call: TRBJ2-7; d_call: TRBD2; v_call: TRBV11-2; clone_size: .; cdr3_aa: CASSLAAGGGYEQYF; cdr3_nt: TGTGCCAGCAGCTTAGCAGCGGGAGGGGGCTACGAGCAGTACTTC
j_call: TRBJ1-2; d_call: .; v_call: TRBV6-5; clone_size: .; cdr3_aa: CASSPAAGDDYGYTF; cdr3_nt: TGTGCCAGCAGTCCCGCGGCAGGGGATGACTATGGCTACACCTTC
j_call: TRBJ2-7; d_call: .; v_call: TRBV6-6; clone_size: .; cdr3_aa: CASKDPGYEQYF; cdr3_nt: TGTGCCAGCAAAGACCCGGGATACGAGCAGTACTTC
j_call: TRBJ1-2; d_call: .; v_call: TRBV27; clone_size: .; cdr3_aa: CASSFAGFYGYTF; cdr3_nt: TGTGCCAGCAGTTTCGCGGGGTTCTATGGCTACACCTTC
j_call: TRBJ2-3; d_call: .; v_call: TRBV7-7; clone_size: once; cdr3_aa: CASSPGPFSTDTQYF; cdr3_nt: TGTGCTAGCAGCCCAGGCCCCTTTAGCACAGATACGCAGTATTTT
j_call: TRBJ1-1; d_call: .; v_call: TRBV5-1; clone_size: .; cdr3_aa: CASSLLLGKNTEAFF; cdr3_nt: TGCGCCAGCAGCTTGTTATTAGGGAAGAACACTGAAGCTTTCTTT
j_call: TRBJ1-4; d_call: .; v_call: TRBV7-9; clone_size: .; cdr3_aa: CASSLAEGNEKLFF; cdr3_nt: TGTGCCAGCAGCTTAGCCGAGGGGAATGAAAAACTGTTTTTT
j_call: TRBJ2-7; d_call: .; v_call: TRBV12-3/TRBV12-4; clone_size: .; cdr3_aa: CASTWRADEQYF; cdr3_nt: TGTGCCAGCACCTGGAGGGCCGACGAGCAGTACTTC
j_call: TRBJ2-1; d_call: .; v_call: TRBV11-2; clone_size: .; cdr3_aa: CASSLVGAGSYNEQFF; cdr3_nt: TGTGCCAGCAGCTTAGTCGGGGCTGGCTCCTACAATGAGCAGTTCTTC
j_call: TRBJ1-2; d_call: .; v_call: TRBV12-3/TRBV12-4; clone_size: .; cdr3_aa: CASSPTESAGYTF; cdr3_nt: TGTGCCAGCAGTCCGACTGAGTCGGCTGGCTACACCTTC
j_call: TRBJ1-1; d_call: .; v_call: TRBV30; clone_size: once; cdr3_aa: CAWSVTGATEAFF; cdr3_nt: TGTGCCTGGAGTGTAACGGGGGCCACTGAAGCTTTCTTT
j_call: TRBJ1-2; d_call: .; v_call: TRBV5-1; clone_size: .; cdr3_aa: CASSGAGYLTDGYTF; cdr3_nt: TGCGCCAGCAGCGGGGCTGGGTACCTTACAGACGGCTACACCTTC
j_call: TRBJ1-5; d_call: .; v_call: TRBV4-3; clone_size: .; cdr3_aa: CASSQDYITNQPQHF; cdr3_nt: TGCGCCAGCAGCCAAGACTATATTACGAATCAGCCCCAGCATTTT
j_call: TRBJ2-1; d_call: .; v_call: TRBV11-2; clone_size: .; cdr3_aa: CASSPAHRTKQFF; cdr3_nt: TGTGCCAGCAGCCCCGCCCATCGTACTAAGCAGTTCTTC
j_call: TRBJ2-2; d_call: TRBD2; v_call: TRBV29-1; clone_size: once; cdr3_aa: CSAGGNTGELFF; cdr3_nt: TGCAGCGCGGGAGGGAACACCGGGGAGCTGTTTTTT
j_call: TRBJ2-2; d_call: TRBD2; v_call: TRBV11-3; clone_size: .; cdr3_aa: CASSTGLAGTGELFF; cdr3_nt: TGTGCCAGCAGCACTGGACTAGCGGGCACCGGGGAGCTGTTTTTT
j_call: TRBJ2-2; d_call: .; v_call: TRBV5-6; clone_size: .; cdr3_aa: CASSYYSGTNTGELFF; cdr3_nt: TGTGCCAGCAGCTACTACAGCGGAACGAACACCGGGGAGCTGTTTTTT
j_call: TRBJ2-1; d_call: TRBD2; v_call: TRBV5-1; clone_size: .; cdr3_aa: CASSLIAGGYNEQFF; cdr3_nt: TGCGCCAGCAGCTTAATAGCGGGAGGCTACAATGAGCAGTTCTTC
j_call: TRBJ1-1; d_call: .; v_call: TRBV5-1; clone_size: .; cdr3_aa: CASSPGLNTEAFF; cdr3_nt: TGCGCCAGCAGTCCAGGACTGAACACTGAAGCTTTCTTT
j_call: TRBJ2-7; d_call: .; v_call: TRBV7-6; clone_size: .; cdr3_aa: CASSFEGGGVPVSGQYF; cdr3_nt: TGTGCCAGCAGCTTTGAAGGTGGGGGTGTCCCCGTTTCCGGGCAGTACTTC
j_call: TRBJ2-7; d_call: .; v_call: TRBV29-1; clone_size: .; cdr3_aa: CSVYTNYEQYF; cdr3_nt: TGCAGCGTTTACACGAACTACGAGCAGTACTTC
j_call: TRBJ1-1; d_call: TRBD1; v_call: TRBV15; clone_size: .; cdr3_aa: CATSRRQGAGGTEAFF; cdr3_nt: TGTGCCACCAGCAGACGCCAGGGGGCAGGGGGCACTGAAGCTTTCTTT
j_call: TRBJ2-1; d_call: TRBD1; v_call: TRBV5-4; clone_size: .; cdr3_aa: CASSFQGEGGNEQFF; cdr3_nt: TGTGCCAGCAGCTTCCAGGGGGAAGGAGGCAATGAGCAGTTCTTC
j_call: TRBJ2-1; d_call: TRBD1; v_call: TRBV7-9; clone_size: .; cdr3_aa: CASSPGTVPDNEQFF; cdr3_nt: TGTGCCAGCAGCCCAGGGACAGTTCCGGACAATGAGCAGTTCTTC
j_call: TRBJ1-1; d_call: .; v_call: TRBV10-2; clone_size: .; cdr3_aa: CASGIGKGRHTEAFF; cdr3_nt: TGCGCCAGCGGGATTGGGAAGGGACGGCACACTGAAGCTTTCTTT
j_call: TRBJ2-2; d_call: .; v_call: TRBV10-3; clone_size: .; cdr3_aa: CAISAPDGGDTGELFF; cdr3_nt: TGTGCCATCAGTGCCCCAGATGGCGGGGACACCGGGGAGCTGTTTTTT
j_call: TRBJ2-3; d_call: .; v_call: TRBV7-9; clone_size: .; cdr3_aa: CASSPPPRGSSDTQYF; cdr3_nt: TGTGCCAGCAGCCCCCCCCCTAGGGGTTCTAGCGATACGCAGTATTTT
j_call: TRBJ2-5; d_call: TRBD2; v_call: TRBV14; clone_size: .; cdr3_aa: CASSPRWGGETQYF; cdr3_nt: TGTGCCAGCAGCCCCCGATGGGGGGGGGAGACCCAGTACTTC
j_call: TRBJ2-1; d_call: .; v_call: TRBV18; clone_size: .; cdr3_aa: CASSPTGTRTQFF; cdr3_nt: TGTGCCAGCTCGCCGACAGGGACTCGGACGCAGTTCTTC
j_call: TRBJ1-5; d_call: .; v_call: TRBV6-2/TRBV6-3; clone_size: .; cdr3_aa: CASSNRVNNQPQHF; cdr3_nt: TGTGCCAGCAGTAACAGGGTCAACAATCAGCCCCAGCATTTT
j_call: TRBJ1-1; d_call: TRBD1; v_call: TRBV7-8; clone_size: .; cdr3_aa: CASSTQGDTEAFF; cdr3_nt: TGTGCCAGCAGCACTCAGGGGGACACTGAAGCTTTCTTT
j_call: TRBJ1-3; d_call: .; v_call: TRBV12-5; clone_size: .; cdr3_aa: CASGLLSGNTIYF; cdr3_nt: TGTGCTAGTGGTTTACTCTCTGGAAACACCATATATTTT
j_call: TRBJ1-1; d_call: .; v_call: TRBV19; clone_size: .; cdr3_aa: CASSPSAQGTEAFF; cdr3_nt: TGTGCCAGTAGTCCTTCGGCCCAGGGCACTGAAGCTTTCTTT
j_call: TRBJ2-5; d_call: TRBD2; v_call: TRBV27; clone_size: many; cdr3_aa: CASSQGLAGLQETQYF; cdr3_nt: TGTGCCAGCAGCCAGGGACTAGCGGGACTGCAAGAGACCCAGTACTTC